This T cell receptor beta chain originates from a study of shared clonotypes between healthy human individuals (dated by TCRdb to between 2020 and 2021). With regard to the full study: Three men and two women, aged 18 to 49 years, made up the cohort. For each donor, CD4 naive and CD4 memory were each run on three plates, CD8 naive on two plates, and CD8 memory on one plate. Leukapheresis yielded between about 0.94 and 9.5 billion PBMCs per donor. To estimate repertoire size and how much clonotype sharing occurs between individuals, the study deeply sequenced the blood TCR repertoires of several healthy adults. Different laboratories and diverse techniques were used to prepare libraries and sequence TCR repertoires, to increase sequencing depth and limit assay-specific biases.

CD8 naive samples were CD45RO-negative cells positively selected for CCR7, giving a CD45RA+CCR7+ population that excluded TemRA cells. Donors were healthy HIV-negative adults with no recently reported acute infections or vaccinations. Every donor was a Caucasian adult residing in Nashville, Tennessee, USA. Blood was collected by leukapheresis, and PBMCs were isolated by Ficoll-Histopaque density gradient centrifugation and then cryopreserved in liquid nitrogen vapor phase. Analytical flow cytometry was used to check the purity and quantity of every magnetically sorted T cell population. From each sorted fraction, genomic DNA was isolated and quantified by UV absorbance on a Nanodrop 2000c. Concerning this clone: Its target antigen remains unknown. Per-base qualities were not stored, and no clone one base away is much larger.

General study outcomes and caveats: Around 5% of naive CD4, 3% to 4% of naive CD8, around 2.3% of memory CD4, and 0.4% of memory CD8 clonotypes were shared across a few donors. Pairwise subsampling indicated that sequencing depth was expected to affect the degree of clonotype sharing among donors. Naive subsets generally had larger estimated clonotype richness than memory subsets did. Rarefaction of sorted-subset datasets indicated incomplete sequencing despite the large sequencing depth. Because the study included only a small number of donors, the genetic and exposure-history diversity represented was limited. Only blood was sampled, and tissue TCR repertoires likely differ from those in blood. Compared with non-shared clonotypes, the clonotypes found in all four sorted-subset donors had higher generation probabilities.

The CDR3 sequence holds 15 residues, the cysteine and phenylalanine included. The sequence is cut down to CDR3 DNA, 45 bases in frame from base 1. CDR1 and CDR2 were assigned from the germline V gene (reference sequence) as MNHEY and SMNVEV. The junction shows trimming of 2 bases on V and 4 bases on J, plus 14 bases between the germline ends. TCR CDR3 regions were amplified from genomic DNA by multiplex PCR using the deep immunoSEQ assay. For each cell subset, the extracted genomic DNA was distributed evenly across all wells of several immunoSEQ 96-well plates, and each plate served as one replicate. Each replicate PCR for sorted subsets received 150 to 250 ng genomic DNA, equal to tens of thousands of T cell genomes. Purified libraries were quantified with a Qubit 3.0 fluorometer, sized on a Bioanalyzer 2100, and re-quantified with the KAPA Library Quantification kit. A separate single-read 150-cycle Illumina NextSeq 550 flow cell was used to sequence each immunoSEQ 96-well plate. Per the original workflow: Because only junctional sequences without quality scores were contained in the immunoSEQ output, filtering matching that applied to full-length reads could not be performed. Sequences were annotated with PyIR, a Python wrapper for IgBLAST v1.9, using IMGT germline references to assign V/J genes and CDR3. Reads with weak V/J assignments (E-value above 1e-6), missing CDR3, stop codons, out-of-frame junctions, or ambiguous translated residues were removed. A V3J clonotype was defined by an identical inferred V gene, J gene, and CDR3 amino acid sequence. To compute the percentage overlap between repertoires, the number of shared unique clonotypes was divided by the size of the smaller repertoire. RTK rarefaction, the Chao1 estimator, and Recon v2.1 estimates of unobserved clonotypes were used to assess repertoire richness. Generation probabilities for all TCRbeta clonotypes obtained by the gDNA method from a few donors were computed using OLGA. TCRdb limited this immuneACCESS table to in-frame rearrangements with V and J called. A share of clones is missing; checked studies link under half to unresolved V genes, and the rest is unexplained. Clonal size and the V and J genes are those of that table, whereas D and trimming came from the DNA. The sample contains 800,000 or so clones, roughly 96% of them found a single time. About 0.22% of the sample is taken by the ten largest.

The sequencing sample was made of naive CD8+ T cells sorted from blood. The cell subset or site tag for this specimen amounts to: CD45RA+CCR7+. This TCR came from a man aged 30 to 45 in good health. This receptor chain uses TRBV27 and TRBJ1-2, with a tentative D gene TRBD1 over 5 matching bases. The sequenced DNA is TGTGCCAGCAGTTTAGTGGGCGACAGCCCCTATGGCTACACCTTC. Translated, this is CASSLVGDSPYGYTF.